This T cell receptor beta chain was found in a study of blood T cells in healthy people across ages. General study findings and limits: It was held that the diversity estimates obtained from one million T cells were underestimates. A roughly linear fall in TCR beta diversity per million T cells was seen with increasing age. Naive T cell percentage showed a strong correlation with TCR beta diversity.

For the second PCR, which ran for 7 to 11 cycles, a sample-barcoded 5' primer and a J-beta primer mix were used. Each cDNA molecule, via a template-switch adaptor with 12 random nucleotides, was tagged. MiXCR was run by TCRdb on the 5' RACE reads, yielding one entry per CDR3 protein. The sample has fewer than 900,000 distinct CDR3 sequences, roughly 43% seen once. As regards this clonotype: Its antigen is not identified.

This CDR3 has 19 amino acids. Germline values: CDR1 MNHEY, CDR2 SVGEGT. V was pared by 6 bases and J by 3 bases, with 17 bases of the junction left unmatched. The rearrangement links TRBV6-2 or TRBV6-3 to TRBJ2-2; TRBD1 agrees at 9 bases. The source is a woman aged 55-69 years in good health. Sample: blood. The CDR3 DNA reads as TGTGCCAGCAGACAGACACGCACCGGGACAGGGATCGACACCGGGGAGCTGTTTTTT. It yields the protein CASRQTRTGTGIDTGELFF.